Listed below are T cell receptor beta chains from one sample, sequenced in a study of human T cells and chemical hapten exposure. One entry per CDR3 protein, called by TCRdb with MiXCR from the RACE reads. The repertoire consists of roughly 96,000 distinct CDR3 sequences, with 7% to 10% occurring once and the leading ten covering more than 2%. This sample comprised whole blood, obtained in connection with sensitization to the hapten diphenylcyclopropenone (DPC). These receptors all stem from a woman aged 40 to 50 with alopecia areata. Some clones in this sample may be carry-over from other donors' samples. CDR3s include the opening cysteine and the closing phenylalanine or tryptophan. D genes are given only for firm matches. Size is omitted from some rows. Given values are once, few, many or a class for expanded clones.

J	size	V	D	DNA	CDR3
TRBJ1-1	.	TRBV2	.	TGTGCCAGCAGCAATAGATGGACAGAGCGTGAAGCTTTCTTT	CASSNRWTEREAFF
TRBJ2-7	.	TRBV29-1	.	TGCAGCGTTGTATCCCAGGGGATCTCCTACGAGCAGTACTTC	CSVVSQGISYEQYF
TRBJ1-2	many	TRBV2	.	TGTGCCAGCAGTGGGGGAGTGGACAGTCGTAACTATGGCTACACCTTC	CASSGGVDSRNYGYTF
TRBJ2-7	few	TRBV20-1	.	TGCAGTGCTAGAGAACTAGCCTACGAGCAGTACTTC	CSARELAYEQYF
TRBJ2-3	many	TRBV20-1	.	TGCAGTGCTCGCCCGGGGACAGATACGCAGTATTTT	CSARPGTDTQYF
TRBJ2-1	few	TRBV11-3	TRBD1	TGTGCCAGCAGCTTAGACCACGGGACAGATAATACTGAGCAGTTCTTC	CASSLDHGTDNTEQFF
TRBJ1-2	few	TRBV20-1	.	TGCAGTGCTAGGACGGACGGTTCTAACTATGGCTACACCTTC	CSARTDGSNYGYTF
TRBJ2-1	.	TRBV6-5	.	TGTGCCAGCAGTTCCCCCCTCAATGAGCAGTTCTTC	CASSSPLNEQFF
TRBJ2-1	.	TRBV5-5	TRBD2	TGTGCCAGCAGCTTTAGCGGGAGGGCCACCTACAATGAGCAGTTCTTC	CASSFSGRATYNEQFF
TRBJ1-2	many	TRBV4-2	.	TGTGCCAGCAGCCTTGAGGGACTTTCCGGCTATGGCTACACCTTC	CASSLEGLSGYGYTF